This is a list of T cell receptor beta chains from one sample in a study of T-cell reconstitution after alpha-beta-depleted transplantation in children. TCRdb itself ran the PCR reads through MiXCR, one entry per CDR3 protein. The sample comprises about 6,700 distinct CDR3 sequences, 16% of which are singletons, and roughly 14% rests with the top ten. The sequencing used PBMCs, collected before TCRalphabeta/CD19-depleted stem cell transplant. These receptors originate from a boy aged 2-9 years with acute lymphoblastic leukemia, due to receive a stem cell transplant. Both conserved end residues are part of each CDR3. The D gene is left open where the match is weak. The size field is filled for only some rows; it gives once, few, many or a size class.

d_call: .
j_call: TRBJ2-2
v_call: TRBV5-1
clone_size: medium-sized
cdr3_aa: CASSLTGNTGELFF
cdr3_nt: TGCGCCAGCAGCTTGACAGGGAACACCGGGGAGCTGTTTTTT

d_call: TRBD2
j_call: TRBJ2-4
v_call: TRBV7-2
clone_size: medium-sized
cdr3_aa: CASSLRGTSGGAWSKNIQYF
cdr3_nt: TGTGCCAGCAGCTTACGAGGGACTAGCGGGGGGGCTTGGTCCAAAAACATTCAGTACTTC

d_call: TRBD1
j_call: TRBJ2-7
v_call: TRBV20-1
clone_size: .
cdr3_aa: CSARDPGGQGRQQYF
cdr3_nt: TGCAGTGCTAGAGACCCCGGGGGACAGGGTCGGCAGCAGTACTTC

d_call: .
j_call: TRBJ2-5
v_call: TRBV5-6
clone_size: medium-sized
cdr3_aa: CASSLSWEETQYF
cdr3_nt: TGTGCCAGCAGCCTTTCTTGGGAAGAGACCCAGTACTTC

d_call: .
j_call: TRBJ1-6
v_call: TRBV3-1
clone_size: medium-sized
cdr3_aa: CASRRDIGYSPLHF
cdr3_nt: TGTGCCAGCAGAAGGGACATAGGATATTCACCCCTCCACTTT

d_call: .
j_call: TRBJ2-2
v_call: TRBV27
clone_size: many
cdr3_aa: CASSRTVTGELFF
cdr3_nt: TGTGCCAGCAGCCGTACAGTCACCGGGGAGCTGTTTTTT

d_call: TRBD1
j_call: TRBJ1-5
v_call: TRBV28
clone_size: many
cdr3_aa: CASSWDRDNQPQHF
cdr3_nt: TGTGCCAGCAGTTGGGACAGGGATAATCAGCCCCAGCATTTT

d_call: .
j_call: TRBJ1-2
v_call: TRBV7-9
clone_size: medium-sized
cdr3_aa: CASSGQGNYGYTF
cdr3_nt: TGTGCCAGCAGCGGGCAGGGTAACTATGGCTACACCTTC

d_call: .
j_call: TRBJ1-5
v_call: TRBV19
clone_size: .
cdr3_aa: CASTTGWNQPQHF
cdr3_nt: TGTGCCAGTACTACAGGGTGGAATCAGCCCCAGCATTTT

d_call: TRBD1
j_call: TRBJ1-2
v_call: TRBV28
clone_size: medium-sized
cdr3_aa: CASSFRTGPLYGYTF
cdr3_nt: TGTGCCAGCAGTTTCCGGACAGGACCTCTCTATGGCTACACCTTC

d_call: .
j_call: TRBJ2-5
v_call: TRBV15
clone_size: .
cdr3_aa: CATSREGETQYF
cdr3_nt: TGTGCCACCAGCAGAGAAGGGGAGACCCAGTACTTC

d_call: .
j_call: TRBJ2-1
v_call: TRBV7-2
clone_size: many
cdr3_aa: CASSPFLGGSYNEQFF
cdr3_nt: TGTGCCAGCAGCCCCTTTTTAGGGGGCTCCTACAATGAGCAGTTCTTC

d_call: TRBD2
j_call: TRBJ2-3
v_call: TRBV7-2
clone_size: medium-sized
cdr3_aa: CASSPSASGVVTDTQYF
cdr3_nt: TGTGCCAGCAGCCCATCGGCTAGCGGGGTGGTCACAGATACGCAGTATTTT

d_call: .
j_call: TRBJ1-1
v_call: TRBV4-3
clone_size: .
cdr3_aa: CASSQASGTDTEAFF
cdr3_nt: TGCGCCAGCAGCCAAGCTTCAGGGACGGACACTGAAGCTTTCTTT

d_call: TRBD1
j_call: TRBJ1-5
v_call: TRBV20-1
clone_size: medium-sized
cdr3_aa: CSTRQGGSNQPQHF
cdr3_nt: TGCAGTACCCGACAGGGGGGAAGCAATCAGCCCCAGCATTTT

d_call: TRBD1
j_call: TRBJ2-3
v_call: TRBV12-3/TRBV12-4
clone_size: many
cdr3_aa: CASRPPTGTQYF
cdr3_nt: TGTGCCAGCAGACCTCCGACAGGGACGCAGTATTTT

d_call: .
j_call: TRBJ2-2
v_call: TRBV7-8
clone_size: .
cdr3_aa: CASSPRASSGELFF
cdr3_nt: TGTGCCAGCAGCCCTAGGGCGTCTTCGGGGGAGCTGTTTTTT

d_call: TRBD2
j_call: TRBJ2-7
v_call: TRBV20-1
clone_size: medium-sized
cdr3_aa: CSARGTSDYEQYF
cdr3_nt: TGCAGTGCTAGAGGGACTAGCGACTACGAGCAGTACTTC

d_call: .
j_call: TRBJ1-1
v_call: TRBV9
clone_size: medium-sized
cdr3_aa: CASSVGGDTEAFF
cdr3_nt: TGTGCCAGCAGCGTAGGGGGGGACACTGAAGCTTTCTTT

d_call: .
j_call: TRBJ1-2
v_call: TRBV25-1
clone_size: medium-sized
cdr3_aa: CASSPSRTVVSYGYTF
cdr3_nt: TGTGCCAGCAGCCCTTCCAGGACAGTGGTCTCCTATGGCTACACCTTC

d_call: .
j_call: TRBJ2-1
v_call: TRBV5-6
clone_size: medium-sized
cdr3_aa: CASSEGGEQFF
cdr3_nt: TGTGCCAGCAGCGAAGGAGGGGAGCAGTTCTTC

d_call: .
j_call: TRBJ2-1
v_call: TRBV20-1
clone_size: medium-sized
cdr3_aa: CSAHHPGWEDNEQFF
cdr3_nt: TGCAGTGCCCACCATCCGGGGTGGGAAGACAATGAGCAGTTCTTC

d_call: .
j_call: TRBJ2-3
v_call: TRBV27
clone_size: many
cdr3_aa: CASSFTRWVSTDTQYF
cdr3_nt: TGTGCCAGCAGTTTTACTAGATGGGTTAGCACAGATACGCAGTATTTT

d_call: .
j_call: TRBJ2-1
v_call: TRBV12-3/TRBV12-4
clone_size: .
cdr3_aa: CASSPRAVGRQFF
cdr3_nt: TGTGCCAGCAGCCCGCGGGCTGTAGGTAGGCAGTTCTTC

d_call: TRBD1
j_call: TRBJ1-5
v_call: TRBV28
clone_size: medium-sized
cdr3_aa: CASSLQEGASFQPQHF
cdr3_nt: TGTGCCAGCAGCCTCCAAGAGGGGGCAAGTTTTCAGCCCCAGCATTTT

d_call: .
j_call: TRBJ2-7
v_call: TRBV5-1
clone_size: medium-sized
cdr3_aa: CASSAWEGGHLSYEQYF
cdr3_nt: TGCGCCAGCAGCGCCTGGGAGGGGGGCCACCTATCCTACGAGCAGTACTTC

d_call: .
j_call: TRBJ2-3
v_call: TRBV7-6
clone_size: many
cdr3_aa: CASSPTTPPDTQYF
cdr3_nt: TGTGCCAGCAGCCCTACTACTCCCCCAGATACGCAGTATTTT

d_call: .
j_call: TRBJ2-1
v_call: TRBV5-1
clone_size: .
cdr3_aa: CASSLISGALSNEQFF
cdr3_nt: TGCGCCAGCAGCTTGATATCAGGGGCCCTTTCAAATGAGCAGTTCTTC

d_call: .
j_call: TRBJ1-3
v_call: TRBV18
clone_size: few
cdr3_aa: CASSPTISGNTIYF
cdr3_nt: TGTGCCAGCTCACCAACGATCTCTGGAAACACCATATATTTT

d_call: TRBD2
j_call: TRBJ2-2
v_call: TRBV12-5
clone_size: few
cdr3_aa: CASGPRTSGDNTGELFF
cdr3_nt: TGTGCTAGTGGCCCCCGGACTAGCGGGGACAACACCGGGGAGCTGTTTTTT

d_call: .
j_call: TRBJ2-3
v_call: TRBV6-5
clone_size: .
cdr3_aa: CASSWQSTDTQYF
cdr3_nt: TGTGCCAGCAGTTGGCAGAGCACAGATACGCAGTATTTT

d_call: .
j_call: TRBJ2-3
v_call: TRBV12-3/TRBV12-4
clone_size: medium-sized
cdr3_aa: CASSLTDTQYF
cdr3_nt: TGTGCCAGCAGTTTGACCGATACGCAGTATTTT

d_call: TRBD1
j_call: TRBJ2-3
v_call: TRBV12-3/TRBV12-4
clone_size: many
cdr3_aa: CATHRGQSTDTQYF
cdr3_nt: TGTGCCACCCACAGGGGCCAAAGCACAGATACGCAGTATTTT

d_call: .
j_call: TRBJ1-1
v_call: TRBV25-1
clone_size: medium-sized
cdr3_aa: CASSEYSATEAFF
cdr3_nt: TGTGCCAGCAGTGAATACTCAGCTACTGAAGCTTTCTTT

d_call: .
j_call: TRBJ2-3
v_call: TRBV5-1
clone_size: many
cdr3_aa: CASSLVSADTQYF
cdr3_nt: TGCGCCAGCAGCTTGGTCTCAGCAGATACGCAGTATTTT

d_call: .
j_call: TRBJ2-2
v_call: TRBV4-1
clone_size: medium-sized
cdr3_aa: CASSLTGTGELFF
cdr3_nt: TGCGCCAGCAGCCTGACAGGTACCGGGGAGCTGTTTTTT

d_call: .
j_call: TRBJ2-2
v_call: TRBV28
clone_size: once
cdr3_aa: CASSAQVSGELFF
cdr3_nt: TGTGCCAGCAGTGCGCAGGTTTCCGGGGAGCTGTTTTTT

d_call: .
j_call: TRBJ1-1
v_call: TRBV7-9
clone_size: many
cdr3_aa: CASSPRRGDDTEAFF
cdr3_nt: TGTGCCAGCAGCCCAAGGAGGGGTGATGACACTGAAGCTTTCTTT

d_call: TRBD1
j_call: TRBJ1-2
v_call: TRBV6-5
clone_size: many
cdr3_aa: CASSYTGTANYGYTF
cdr3_nt: TGTGCCAGCAGTTACACAGGGACAGCTAACTATGGCTACACCTTC

d_call: .
j_call: TRBJ1-1
v_call: TRBV29-1
clone_size: medium-sized
cdr3_aa: CSVTGYTEAFF
cdr3_nt: TGCAGCGTGACAGGATACACTGAAGCTTTCTTT

d_call: .
j_call: TRBJ2-7
v_call: TRBV7-9
clone_size: medium-sized
cdr3_aa: CASSYMGYEQYF
cdr3_nt: TGTGCCAGCAGCTATATGGGCTACGAGCAGTACTTC

d_call: .
j_call: TRBJ1-3
v_call: TRBV12-3/TRBV12-4
clone_size: medium-sized
cdr3_aa: CASSFRMAIYF
cdr3_nt: TGTGCCAGCAGCTTCCGGATGGCCATATATTTT

d_call: TRBD2
j_call: TRBJ2-7
v_call: TRBV15
clone_size: medium-sized
cdr3_aa: CATSRTSGTSVYEQYF
cdr3_nt: TGTGCCACCAGCAGAACTTCCGGGACTAGCGTCTACGAGCAGTACTTC

d_call: .
j_call: TRBJ2-2
v_call: TRBV4-2
clone_size: .
cdr3_aa: CASSQGETTGELFF
cdr3_nt: TGTGCCAGCAGCCAAGGAGAGACCACCGGGGAGCTGTTTTTT

d_call: .
j_call: TRBJ2-3
v_call: TRBV20-1
clone_size: medium-sized
cdr3_aa: CSARSLAFPRSTDTQYF
cdr3_nt: TGCAGTGCTAGAAGCCTCGCCTTCCCGCGGAGCACAGATACGCAGTATTTT

d_call: .
j_call: TRBJ2-7
v_call: TRBV13
clone_size: many
cdr3_aa: CASSRTGVFNEQYF
cdr3_nt: TGTGCCAGCAGCCGGACTGGGGTTTTCAACGAGCAGTACTTC

d_call: .
j_call: TRBJ2-1
v_call: TRBV11-2
clone_size: medium-sized
cdr3_aa: CASSLEQSSYNEQFF
cdr3_nt: TGTGCCAGCAGCCTCGAACAGAGCTCCTACAATGAGCAGTTCTTC

d_call: TRBD2
j_call: TRBJ2-3
v_call: TRBV6-1
clone_size: .
cdr3_aa: CASSTLWSGRTTQYF
cdr3_nt: TGTGCCAGCAGTACCCTTTGGAGCGGGAGAACTACGCAGTATTTT

d_call: TRBD1
j_call: TRBJ1-1
v_call: TRBV10-3
clone_size: medium-sized
cdr3_aa: CAISDEDRAPEAFF
cdr3_nt: TGTGCCATCAGTGACGAGGACAGGGCCCCCGAAGCTTTCTTT

d_call: .
j_call: TRBJ2-3
v_call: TRBV12-3/TRBV12-4
clone_size: medium-sized
cdr3_aa: CASSLWGPGRPTDTQYF
cdr3_nt: TGTGCCAGCAGTTTATGGGGCCCCGGTCGGCCCACAGATACGCAGTATTTT